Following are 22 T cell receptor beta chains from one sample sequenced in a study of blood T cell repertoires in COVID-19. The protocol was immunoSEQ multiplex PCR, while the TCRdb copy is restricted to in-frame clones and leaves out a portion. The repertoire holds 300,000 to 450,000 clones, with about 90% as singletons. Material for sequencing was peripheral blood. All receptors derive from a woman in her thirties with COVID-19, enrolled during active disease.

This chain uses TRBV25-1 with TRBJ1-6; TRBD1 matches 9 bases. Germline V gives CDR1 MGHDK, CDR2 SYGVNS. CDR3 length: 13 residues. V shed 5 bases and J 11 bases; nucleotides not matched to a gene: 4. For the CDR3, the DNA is TGTGCCAGCAGTAGGACAGGGGAGACACCCCTCCACTTT. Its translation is CASSRTGETPLHF.

The CDR3 DNA reads as TGTGCCAGGAGCGAGATTAGGGGCTACGAGCAGTACTTC. It specifies CARSEIRGYEQYF. The chain recombines TRBV2 with TRBJ2-7; D perhaps matches TRBD1 (5 bases). Germline loops: CDR1 SNHLY, CDR2 FYNNEI. This CDR3 is 13 amino acids long. V was shortened by 9 bases and J by 3 bases, with 15 bases between the two germline ends.

The CDR3 region is CASSSLGGAYGYTF. The DNA of the CDR3 is TGTGCCAGCAGCTCCCTGGGGGGGGCCTATGGCTACACCTTC. This rearrangement joins TRBV5-4 to TRBJ1-2; a possible D gene is TRBD1 (6 bases). V dropped 3 bases and J dropped 4 bases, with 13 bases sitting between them. Germline V gene sequence: CDR1 SGHNT, CDR2 YYREEE (reference sequence). This CDR3 is built from 14 residues.

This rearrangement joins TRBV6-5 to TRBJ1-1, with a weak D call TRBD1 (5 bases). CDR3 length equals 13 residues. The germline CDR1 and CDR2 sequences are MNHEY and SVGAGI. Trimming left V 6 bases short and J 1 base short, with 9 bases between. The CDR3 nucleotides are TGTGCCAGCAGAGTTAGGGGGAACACTGAAGCTTTCTTT. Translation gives CASRVRGNTEAFF.

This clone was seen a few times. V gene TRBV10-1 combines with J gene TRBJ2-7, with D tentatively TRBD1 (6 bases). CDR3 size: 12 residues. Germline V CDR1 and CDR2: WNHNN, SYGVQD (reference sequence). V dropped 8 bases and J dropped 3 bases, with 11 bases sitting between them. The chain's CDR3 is CASLTGNYEQYV. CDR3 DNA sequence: TGCGCCAGCCTAACAGGGAACTACGAGCAGTACGTC.

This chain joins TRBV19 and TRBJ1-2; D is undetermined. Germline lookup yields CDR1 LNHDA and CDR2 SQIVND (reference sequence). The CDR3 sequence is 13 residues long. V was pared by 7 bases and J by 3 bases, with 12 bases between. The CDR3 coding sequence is TGTGCCAGTATCAACAATCTGGACTATGGCTACACCTTC. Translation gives CASINNLDYGYTF.

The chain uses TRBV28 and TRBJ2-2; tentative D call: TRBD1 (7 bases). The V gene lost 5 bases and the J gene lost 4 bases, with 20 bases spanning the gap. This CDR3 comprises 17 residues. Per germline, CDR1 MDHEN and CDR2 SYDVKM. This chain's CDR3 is CASSPRGRGDLTGELFF. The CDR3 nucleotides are TGTGCCAGCAGTCCCCGTGGCAGGGGGGATCTCACCGGGGAGCTGTTTTTT.

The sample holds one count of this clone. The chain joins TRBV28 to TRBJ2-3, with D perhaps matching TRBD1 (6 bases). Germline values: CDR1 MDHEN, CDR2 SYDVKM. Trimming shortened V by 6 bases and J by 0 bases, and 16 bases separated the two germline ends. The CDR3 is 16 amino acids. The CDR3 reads CASSTPGQASTDTQYF. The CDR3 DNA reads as TGTGCCAGCAGCACCCCGGGACAAGCTAGCACAGATACGCAGTATTTT.

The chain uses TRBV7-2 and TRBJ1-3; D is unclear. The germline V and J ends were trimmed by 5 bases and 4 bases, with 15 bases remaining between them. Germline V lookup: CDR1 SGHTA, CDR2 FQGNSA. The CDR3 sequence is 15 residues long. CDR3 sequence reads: CASSPRSGIGNTIYF. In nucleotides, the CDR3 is TGTGCCAGCAGCCCACGTTCGGGGATAGGAAACACCATATATTTT.

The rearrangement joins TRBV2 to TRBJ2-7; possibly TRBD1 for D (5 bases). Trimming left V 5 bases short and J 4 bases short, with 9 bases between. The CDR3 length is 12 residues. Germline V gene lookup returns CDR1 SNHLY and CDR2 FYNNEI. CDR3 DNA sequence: TGTGCCAGCAGTTCTCAGGGATACGAGCAGTACGTC. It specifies CASSSQGYEQYV.

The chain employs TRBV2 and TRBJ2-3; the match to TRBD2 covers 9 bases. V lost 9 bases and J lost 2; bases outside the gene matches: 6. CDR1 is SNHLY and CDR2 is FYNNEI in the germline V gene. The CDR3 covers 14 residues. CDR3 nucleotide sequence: TGTGCCAGGCGGGGGGGGATCGTCACAGATACGCAGTATTTT. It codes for CARRGGIVTDTQYF.

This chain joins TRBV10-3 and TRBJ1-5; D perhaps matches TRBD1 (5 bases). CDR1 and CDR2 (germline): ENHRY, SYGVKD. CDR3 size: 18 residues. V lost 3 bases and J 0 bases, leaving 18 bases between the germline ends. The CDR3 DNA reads TGTGCCATCAGTGACGGGACTCCCAAATCGGATAGCAATCAGCCCCAGCATTTT. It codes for CAISDGTPKSDSNQPQHF.

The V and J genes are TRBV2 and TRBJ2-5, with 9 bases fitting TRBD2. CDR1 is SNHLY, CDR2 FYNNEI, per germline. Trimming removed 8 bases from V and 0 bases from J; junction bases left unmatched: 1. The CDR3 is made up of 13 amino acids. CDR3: CASLAGNQETQYF. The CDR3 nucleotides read TGTGCCAGCCTAGCGGGGAACCAAGAGACCCAGTACTTC.

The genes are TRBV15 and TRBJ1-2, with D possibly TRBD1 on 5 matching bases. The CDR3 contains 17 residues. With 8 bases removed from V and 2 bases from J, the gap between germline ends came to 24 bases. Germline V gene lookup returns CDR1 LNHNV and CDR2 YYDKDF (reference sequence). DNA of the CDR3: TGTGCCACCTCAGCCATCCGTGGGCGCCGGGGGAACTATGGCTACACCTTC. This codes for CATSAIRGRRGNYGYTF. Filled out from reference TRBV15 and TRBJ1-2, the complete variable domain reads DAMVIQNPRYQVTQFGKPVTLSCSQTLNHNVMYWYQQKSSQAPKLLFHYYDKDFNNEADTPDNFQSRRPNTSFCFLDIRSPGLGDTAMYLCATSAIRGRRGNYGYTFGSGTRLTVV.

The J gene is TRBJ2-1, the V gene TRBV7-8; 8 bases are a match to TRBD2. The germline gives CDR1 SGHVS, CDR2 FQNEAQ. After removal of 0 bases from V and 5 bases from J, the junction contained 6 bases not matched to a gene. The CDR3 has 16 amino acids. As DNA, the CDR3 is TGTGCCAGCAGCTTAGCGAGAACTAGCGGACACAATGAGCAGTTCTTC. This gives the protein CASSLARTSGHNEQFF.

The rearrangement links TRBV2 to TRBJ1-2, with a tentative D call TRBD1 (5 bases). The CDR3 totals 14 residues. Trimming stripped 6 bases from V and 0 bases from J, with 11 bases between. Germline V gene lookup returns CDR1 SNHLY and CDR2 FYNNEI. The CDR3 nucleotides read TGTGCCAGCAGAGACAGATTAGCTAACTATGGCTACACCTTC. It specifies CASRDRLANYGYTF.

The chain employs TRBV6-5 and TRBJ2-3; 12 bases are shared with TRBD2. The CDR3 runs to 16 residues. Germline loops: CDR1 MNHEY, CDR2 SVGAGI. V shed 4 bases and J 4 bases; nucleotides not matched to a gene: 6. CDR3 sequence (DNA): TGTGCCAGCAGTTTTAGGACTAGCGGGATCGCAGATACGCAGTATTTT. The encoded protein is CASSFRTSGIADTQYF.

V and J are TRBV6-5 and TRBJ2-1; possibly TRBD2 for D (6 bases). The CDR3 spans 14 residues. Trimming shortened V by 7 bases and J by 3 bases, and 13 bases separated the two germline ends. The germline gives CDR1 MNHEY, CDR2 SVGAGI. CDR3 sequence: CASMWVGGYNEQFF. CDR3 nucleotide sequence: TGTGCCAGCATGTGGGTGGGGGGCTACAATGAGCAGTTCTTC.

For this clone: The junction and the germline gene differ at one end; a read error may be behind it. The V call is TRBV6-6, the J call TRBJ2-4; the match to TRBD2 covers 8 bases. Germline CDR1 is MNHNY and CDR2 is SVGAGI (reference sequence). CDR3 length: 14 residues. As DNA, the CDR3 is TGTGCCAGCAGTGGGACTAGAGCCGAAAACATTCAGTACTTC. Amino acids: CASSGTRAENIQYF.

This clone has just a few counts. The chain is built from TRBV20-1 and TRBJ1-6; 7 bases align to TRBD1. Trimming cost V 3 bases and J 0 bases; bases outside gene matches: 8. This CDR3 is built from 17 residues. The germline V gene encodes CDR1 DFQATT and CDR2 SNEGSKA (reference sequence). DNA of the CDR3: TGCAGTGCTAGTTCATCGGGGACAGACTCCTATAATTCACCCCTCCACTTT. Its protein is CSASSSGTDSYNSPLHF.

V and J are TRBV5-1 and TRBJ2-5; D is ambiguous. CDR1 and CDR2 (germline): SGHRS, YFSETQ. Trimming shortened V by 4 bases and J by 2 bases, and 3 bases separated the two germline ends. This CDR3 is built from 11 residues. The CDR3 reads CASSQQETQYF. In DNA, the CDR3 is TGCGCCAGCAGCCAACAAGAGACCCAGTACTTC. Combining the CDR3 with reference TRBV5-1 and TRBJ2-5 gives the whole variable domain KAGVTQTPRYLIKTRGQQVTLSCSPISGHRSVSWYQQTPGQGLQFLFEYFSETQRNKGNFPGRFSGRQFSNSRSEMNVSTLELGDSALYLCASSQQETQYFGPGTRLLVL.

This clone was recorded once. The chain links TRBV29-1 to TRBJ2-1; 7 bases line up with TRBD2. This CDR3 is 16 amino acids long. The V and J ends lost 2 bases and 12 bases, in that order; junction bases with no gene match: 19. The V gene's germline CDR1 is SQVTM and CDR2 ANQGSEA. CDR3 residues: CSVERPMGGRNRGQFF. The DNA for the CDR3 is TGCAGCGTTGAACGCCCCATGGGAGGGCGTAATAGGGGGCAGTTCTTC.